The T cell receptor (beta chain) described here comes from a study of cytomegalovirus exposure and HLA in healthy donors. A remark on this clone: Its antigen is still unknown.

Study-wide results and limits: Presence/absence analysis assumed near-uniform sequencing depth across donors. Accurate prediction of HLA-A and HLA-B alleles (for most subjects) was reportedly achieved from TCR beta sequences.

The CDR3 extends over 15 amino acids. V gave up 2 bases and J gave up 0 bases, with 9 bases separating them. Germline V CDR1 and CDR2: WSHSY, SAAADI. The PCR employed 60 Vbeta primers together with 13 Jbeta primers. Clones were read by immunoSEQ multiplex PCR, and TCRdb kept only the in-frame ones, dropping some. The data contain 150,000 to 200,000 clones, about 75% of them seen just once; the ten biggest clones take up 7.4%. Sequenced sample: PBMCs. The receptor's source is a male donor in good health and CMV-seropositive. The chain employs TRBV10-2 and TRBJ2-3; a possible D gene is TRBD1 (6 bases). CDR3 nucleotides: TGCGCCAGCAGTGAGAGGGACATTAGCACAGATACGCAGTATTTT. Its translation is CASSERDISTDTQYF.